These 27 T cell receptor beta chains came from one sample sequenced in a study of blood T cell repertoires in COVID-19. The protocol was immunoSEQ multiplex PCR, while the TCRdb copy is restricted to in-frame clones and leaves out a portion. This sample has approximately 220,000 clones; over 75% occur once, and the top ten carry 7.4%. Sequences were obtained from PBMCs or T cells enriched from blood (not recorded which). These receptor sequences come from a woman between 40 and 50 years old with acute COVID-19.

The chain combines TRBV2 with TRBJ2-7; a possible D gene is TRBD1 (6 bases). CDR1 is SNHLY and CDR2 is FYNNEI in the germline V gene. This CDR3 has 14 amino acids. The V gene lost 3 bases and the J gene lost 3 bases, with 12 bases spanning the gap. CDR3 in amino acids: CASSDPTGHYEQYF. CDR3 coding DNA: TGTGCCAGCAGTGACCCGACAGGCCACTACGAGCAGTACTTC.

The V call is TRBV19, the J call TRBJ1-1, with a tentative D call TRBD1 (6 bases). The V gene's germline CDR1 is LNHDA and CDR2 SQIVND (reference sequence). The CDR3 length is 15 residues. V lost 3 bases and J 2 bases, leaving 13 bases between the germline ends. CDR3 DNA sequence: TGTGCCAGTAGTATTTTGGGGGCAAAAAACACTGAAGCTTTCTTT. It translates to CASSILGAKNTEAFF.

The rearrangement uses TRBV18 and TRBJ1-6; no reliable D call. Per germline, CDR1 KGHSH and CDR2 LQKENI. Trimming took off 3 bases at V and 4 bases at J, with 7 bases between the two ends. The CDR3 runs to 14 residues. The CDR3 reads CASSPVEYNSPLHF. Written as DNA, the CDR3 is TGTGCCAGCTCACCTGTAGAGTATAATTCACCCCTCCACTTT.

This chain links TRBV2 with TRBJ1-1, with unresolved D. V gave up 6 bases and J gave up 1 base, with 21 bases separating them. CDR3 length: 17 residues. Germline V CDR1 and CDR2: SNHLY, FYNNEI. CDR3 amino acids: CASRTPTKGSKNTEAFF. CDR3 DNA sequence: TGTGCCAGCAGGACCCCGACTAAGGGATCCAAGAACACTGAAGCTTTCTTT.

V usage is TRBV7-6 and J usage is TRBJ2-1; 8 nucleotides align to TRBD1. Germline CDR1 reads SGHVS; CDR2 reads FNYEAQ. CDR3 length: 19 amino acids. Unmatched junction bases numbered 13, after V lost 1 base and J lost 2 bases. The DNA of the CDR3 is TGTGCCAGCAGCTTAGAGGGTCCCATTCCAGGGGGCGCCTACAATGAGCAGTTCTTC. Encoded protein: CASSLEGPIPGGAYNEQFF. The full variable domain, its missing parts supplied by reference TRBV7-6 and TRBJ2-1, is GAGVSQSPRYKVTKRGQDVALRCDPISGHVSLYWYRQALGQGPEFLTYFNYEAQQDKSGLPNDRFSAERPEGSISTLTIQRTEQRDSAMYRCASSLEGPIPGGAYNEQFFGPGTRLTVL.

The CDR3 DNA sequence: TGTGCCAGCATTCGAGTTCTGAAGTCACCCCTCCACTTT. Protein: CASIRVLKSPLHF. V usage is TRBV2 and J usage is TRBJ1-6; D uncertain. The CDR3 has 13 amino acids. Germline CDR1 reads SNHLY; CDR2 reads FYNNEI. Trimming took off 7 bases at V and 10 bases at J, with 14 bases between the two ends.

The chain has TRBV19 and TRBJ1-5, with D possibly matching TRBD1 (6 bases). Between the trimmed V and J ends, which lost 1 base and 3 bases, there was a span of 10 bases. CDR1 and CDR2 from the germline V gene are LNHDA and SQIVND (reference sequence). This CDR3 contains 15 residues. The CDR3 coding sequence is TGTGCCAGTAGTATAGGACAGGCACACAATCAGCCCCAGCATTTT. Protein product: CASSIGQAHNQPQHF.

The J gene is TRBJ1-5, the V gene TRBV19; maybe TRBD1 (5 bases). CDR1 LNHDA and CDR2 SQIVND come from the germline V gene (reference sequence). This CDR3 is built from 15 residues. The V and J ends lost 7 bases and 5 bases respectively, with 18 bases between them. The CDR3 is CASTNSMRGDQPQHF. The CDR3 nucleotides are TGTGCCAGTACCAACTCCATGCGGGGGGATCAGCCCCAGCATTTT.

V is TRBV30 and J is TRBJ1-3; D call uncertain. Germline assignment: CDR1 GTSNPN and CDR2 SVGIG (reference sequence). CDR3 size: 13 residues. Trimming removed 5 bases from V and 4 bases from J, with 12 bases in between. CDR3 nucleotides: TGTGCCTGGGAGATAACGGGAGGAAACACCATATATTTT. It is translated as CAWEITGGNTIYF. Full variable domain (outside the CDR3, taken from reference TRBV30 and TRBJ1-3): SQTIHQWPATLVQPVGSPLSLECTVEGTSNPNLYWYRQAAGRGLQLLFYSVGIGQISSEVPQNLSASRPQDRQFILSSKKLLLSDSGFYLCAWEITGGNTIYFGEGSWLTVV.

V is TRBV2 and J is TRBJ2-1; 7 nucleotides agree with TRBD2. This CDR3 contains 15 residues. CDR1 is SNHLY, CDR2 FYNNEI, per germline. Trimming cost V 6 bases and J 12 bases; bases outside gene matches: 17. The CDR3 DNA reads TGTGCCAGCAGAGATCTAGCGGAGTACAATGAGGTGCAGTTCTTC. Protein: CASRDLAEYNEVQFF.

This sequence joins TRBV6-4 and TRBJ1-2; TRBD1 matches 7 bases. The CDR3 consists of 12 residues. The germline V gene has CDR1 MRHNA and CDR2 SNTAGT. The V segment lost 6 bases and the J segment 6 bases; nucleotides outside the gene matches: 4. The CDR3 spells CASRGGVHGYTF. The CDR3 bases are TGTGCCAGCAGAGGGGGCGTCCATGGCTACACCTTC.

The chain combines TRBV19 with TRBJ1-2; D gene uncertain. This CDR3 spans 13 amino acids. V lost 1 base and J lost 4, with 7 bases in between. Germline assignment: CDR1 LNHDA and CDR2 SQIVND (reference sequence). The CDR3 sequence: CASSIGASYGYTF. CDR3 nucleotide sequence: TGTGCCAGTAGTATAGGAGCAAGCTATGGCTACACCTTC.

This clone was seen just once. V and J are TRBV4-3 and TRBJ1-6, with 9 positions matching TRBD1. After removal of 0 bases from V and 16 bases from J, the junction contained 7 bases not matched to a gene. Germline V lookup: CDR1 LGHNA, CDR2 YSLEER. The CDR3 is made up of 14 amino acids. This CDR3 reads CASSQERATGGLHF. The CDR3 DNA reads TGCGCCAGCAGCCAAGAGAGAGCGACAGGGGGACTCCACTTT.

CDR3 sequence: CATSSQSNQPQHF. The CDR3 DNA reads as TGTGCCACCTCGTCGCAGAGCAATCAGCCCCAGCATTTT. The chain combines TRBV19 with TRBJ1-5; no clear D gene. Germline CDR1 LNHDA, CDR2 SQIVND (reference sequence). CDR3 length: 13 amino acids. V was pared by 10 bases and J by 1 base, with 11 bases between.

The gene calls are TRBV9 and TRBJ2-1, with D maybe TRBD2 (6 bases). There are 15 residues in the CDR3. CDR1 is SGDLS and CDR2 is YYNGEE in the germline V gene. Trimming cost V 2 bases and J 8 bases, with 17 bases left between them. CDR3 amino acids: CASSVEGRFGDEQFF. In DNA form, the CDR3 reads TGTGCCAGCAGCGTCGAGGGGAGGTTCGGGGATGAGCAGTTCTTC. Using reference TRBV9 and TRBJ2-1 for the parts outside the CDR3, the full variable domain is DSGVTQTPKHLITATGQRVTLRCSPRSGDLSVYWYQQSLDQGLQFLIQYYNGEERAKGNILERFSAQQFPDLHSELNLSSLELGDSALYFCASSVEGRFGDEQFFGPGTRLTVL.

The chain uses TRBV19 and TRBJ1-5, with TRBD1 as a possible D gene (5 bases). Germline loops: CDR1 LNHDA, CDR2 SQIVND (reference sequence). The V gene lost 6 bases and the J gene lost 3 bases, with 15 bases spanning the gap. This CDR3 has 15 amino acids. CDR3 amino acids: CASRSIRGLNQPQHF. CDR3 sequence (DNA): TGTGCCAGTAGGTCCATCCGGGGACTCAATCAGCCCCAGCATTTT.

This clone was seen a handful of times. CDR3 sequence (DNA): TGTGCCAGCAGCTTGTTTTCCAGGGGCGAAGGCGAGCAGTACTTC. Translated, it gives CASSLFSRGEGEQYF. This rearrangement joins TRBV11-2 to TRBJ2-7, with a possible D match to TRBD1 (6 bases). The CDR3 is 15 residues long. V lost 3 bases, J lost 6 bases, and 18 bases lay in between. Germline V gives CDR1 SGHAT, CDR2 FQNNGV.

V is TRBV5-1 and J is TRBJ1-2, with 9 bases matching TRBD1. CDR3 length: 12 residues. V shed 4 bases and J 8 bases; nucleotides not matched to a gene: 3. Germline V lookup: CDR1 SGHRS, CDR2 YFSETQ. The DNA of the CDR3 is TGCGCCAGCAGCAAGGACAGGGGAGGCTACACCTTC. Protein sequence: CASSKDRGGYTF. The full variable domain, its missing parts supplied by reference TRBV5-1 and TRBJ1-2, is KAGVTQTPRYLIKTRGQQVTLSCSPISGHRSVSWYQQTPGQGLQFLFEYFSETQRNKGNFPGRFSGRQFSNSRSEMNVSTLELGDSALYLCASSKDRGGYTFGSGTRLTVV.

The J gene is TRBJ2-7, the V gene TRBV27; D is possibly TRBD1 (5 bases). The ends were cut back, 3 bases at V and 5 bases at J, with 14 bases in the middle. The CDR3 consists of 14 residues. Germline V gene data show CDR1 as MNHEY and CDR2 as SMNVEV (reference sequence). In DNA form, the CDR3 reads TGTGCCAGCAGTTTTAATAAGTTAGGGGACGAGCAGTACTTC. Protein sequence: CASSFNKLGDEQYF.

V is TRBV28 and J is TRBJ1-6; D might be TRBD1 (5 bases). The germline V and J ends were trimmed by 5 bases and 8 bases, with 13 bases remaining between them. The CDR3 is made up of 14 amino acids. Germline values: CDR1 MDHEN, CDR2 SYDVKM. CDR3: CASSPPGNHSPLHF. DNA for the CDR3: TGTGCCAGCAGTCCGCCAGGGAACCATTCACCCCTCCACTTT.

The chain has TRBV5-1 and TRBJ2-1; 8 nucleotides align to TRBD2. The junction had 12 bases not matched to a gene; V was cut back by 8 bases and J by 5 bases. CDR1 and CDR2 from the germline V gene are SGHRS and YFSETQ. CDR3 size: 15 residues. The CDR3 DNA sequence: TGCGCCAGTACAAGCGGGGGCCTAATGAACAATGAGCAGTTCTTC. Translation: CASTSGGLMNNEQFF.

The rearrangement uses TRBV6-5 and TRBJ1-1; the D is unclear. The CDR3 runs 14 residues. Trimming stripped 2 bases from V and 2 bases from J, with 9 bases between. Germline V gene sequence: CDR1 MNHEY, CDR2 SVGAGI. The CDR3, as DNA: TGTGCCAGCAGTTACCGATTGACTAACACTGAAGCTTTCTTT. This translates into CASSYRLTNTEAFF.

V and J are TRBV5-4 and TRBJ1-5; TRBD1 is a possible D gene (6 bases). The CDR3 sequence is 15 residues long. Trimming pared 5 bases from V and 2 bases from J, leaving 14 bases between. CDR1 and CDR2 from the germline V gene are SGHNT and YYREEE (reference sequence). This CDR3 reads CASSPGTLGNQPQHF. The CDR3 bases are TGTGCCAGCAGTCCCGGGACACTCGGCAATCAGCCCCAGCATTTT.

This chain connects TRBV4-2 to TRBJ1-1, with a weak D call TRBD1 (5 bases). This CDR3 comprises 14 residues. V was pared by 1 base and J by 11 bases, with 17 bases between. In germline, CDR1 is LGHNA, CDR2 YNFKEQ. CDR3 coding DNA: TGTGCCAGCAGCCAAGCGGCAGCCACAGGTAGGGCTTTCTTT. Translation gives CASSQAAATGRAFF.

This rearrangement joins TRBV28 to TRBJ1-2; perhaps TRBD1 as D (5 bases). The CDR3 has 17 residues. Looked up from germline, CDR1 is MDHEN and CDR2 is SYDVKM. Trimming took off 1 base at V and 0 bases at J, with 15 bases between the two ends. CDR3 nucleotides: TGTGCCAGCAGTTTATCGGGCCAGGGTCCAGCTAACTATGGCTACACCTTC. This codes for CASSLSGQGPANYGYTF.

The J gene is TRBJ1-1, the V gene TRBV19; D is perhaps TRBD1 (5 bases). Germline CDR1 and CDR2: LNHDA and SQIVND (reference sequence). Trimming removed 6 bases at V and 2 bases at J, with 10 bases between. The CDR3 consists of 13 residues. Here the CDR3 DNA reads TGTGCCAGTAGCCAACAGGTTAACACTGAAGCTTTCTTT. This gives the protein CASSQQVNTEAFF. Using reference TRBV19 and TRBJ1-1 for the parts outside the CDR3, the full variable domain is DGGITQSPKYLFRKEGQNVTLSCEQNLNHDAMYWYRQDPGQGLRLIYYSQIVNDFQKGDIAEGYSVSREKKESFPLTVTSAQKNPTAFYLCASSQQVNTEAFFGQGTRLTVV.

A few counts support this clone. This chain uses TRBV9 with TRBJ1-1, with 9 bases lining up with TRBD1. Germline values: CDR1 SGDLS, CDR2 YYNGEE. The J segment lost 5 bases and the V segment lost 0 bases, leaving 8 bases of the junction unmatched. CDR3 size: 16 residues. DNA for the CDR3: TGTGCCAGCAGCGTAGGCCGGGACAGGGTAGGGACTGAAGCTTTCTTT. This gives the protein CASSVGRDRVGTEAFF.